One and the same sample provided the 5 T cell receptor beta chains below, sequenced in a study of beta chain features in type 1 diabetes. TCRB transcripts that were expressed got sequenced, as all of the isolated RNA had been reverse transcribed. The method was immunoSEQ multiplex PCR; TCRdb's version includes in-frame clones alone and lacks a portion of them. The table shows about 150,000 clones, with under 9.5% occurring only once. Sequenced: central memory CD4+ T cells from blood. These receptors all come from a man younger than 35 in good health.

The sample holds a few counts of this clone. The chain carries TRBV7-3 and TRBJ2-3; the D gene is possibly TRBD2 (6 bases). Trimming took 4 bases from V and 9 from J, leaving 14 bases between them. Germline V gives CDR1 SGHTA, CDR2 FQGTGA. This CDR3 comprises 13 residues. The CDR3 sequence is CASSSGTAGTQYF. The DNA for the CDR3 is TGTGCCAGCAGCTCCGGGACCGCGGGGACGCAGTATTTT.

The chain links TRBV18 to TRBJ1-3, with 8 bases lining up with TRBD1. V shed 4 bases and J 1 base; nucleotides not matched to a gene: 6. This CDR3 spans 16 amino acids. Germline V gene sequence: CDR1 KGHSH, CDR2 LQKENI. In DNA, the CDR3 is TGTGCCAGCTCACTTCAGGGGGCGCGGTCTGGAAACACCATATATTTT. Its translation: CASSLQGARSGNTIYF. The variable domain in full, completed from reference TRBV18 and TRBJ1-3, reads NAGVMQNPRHLVRRRGQEARLRCSPMKGHSHVYWYRQLPEEGLKFMVYLQKENIIDESGMPKERFSAEFPKEGPSILRIQQVVRGDSAAYFCASSLQGARSGNTIYFGEGSWLTVV.

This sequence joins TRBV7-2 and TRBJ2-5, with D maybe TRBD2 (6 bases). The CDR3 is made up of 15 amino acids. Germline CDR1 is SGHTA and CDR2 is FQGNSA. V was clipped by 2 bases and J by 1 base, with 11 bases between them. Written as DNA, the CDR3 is TGTGCCAGCAGCTTAACTCATAGCGGCCAAGAGACCCAGTACTTC. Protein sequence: CASSLTHSGQETQYF.

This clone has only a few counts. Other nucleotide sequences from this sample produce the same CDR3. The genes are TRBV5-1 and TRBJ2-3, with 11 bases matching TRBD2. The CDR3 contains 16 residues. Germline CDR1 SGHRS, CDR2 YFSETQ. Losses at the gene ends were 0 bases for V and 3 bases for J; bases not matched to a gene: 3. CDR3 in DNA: TGCGCCAGCAGCTTGGTGCTAGCGGGGGGAACAGATACGCAGTATTTT. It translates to CASSLVLAGGTDTQYF.

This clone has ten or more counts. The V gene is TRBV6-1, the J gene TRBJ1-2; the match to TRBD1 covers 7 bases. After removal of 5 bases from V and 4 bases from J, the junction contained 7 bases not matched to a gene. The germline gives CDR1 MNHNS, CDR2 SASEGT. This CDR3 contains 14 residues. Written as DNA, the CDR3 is TGTGCCAGCAGTCTTTCAGGGACAGCCTATGGCTACACCTTC. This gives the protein CASSLSGTAYGYTF.